One sample yielded the 29 T cell receptor beta chains listed below, sequenced in a study of cytomegalovirus exposure and HLA in healthy donors. PCR involved 60 Vbeta and 13 Jbeta primers. Using immunoSEQ multiplex PCR, the repertoire was profiled, and TCRdb retains in-frame clones only, with some absent. The sample lists 150,000 to 200,000 clones; roughly 68% were seen once. The material sequenced was PBMCs. Receptors originate from a woman between 25 and 40 years old in good health and CMV-seronegative.

The chain couples TRBV7-9 to TRBJ1-2; 9 bases are a match to TRBD1. Germline V gene sequence: CDR1 SEHNR, CDR2 FQNEAQ (reference sequence). This CDR3 comprises 14 residues. The J segment lost 4 bases and the V segment lost 5 bases, leaving 5 bases of the junction unmatched. The CDR3 region has the DNA TGTGCCAGCAGCCCGGGACAGGGAGTCTATGGCTACACCTTC. Translation: CASSPGQGVYGYTF.

The J gene is TRBJ2-1, the V gene TRBV7-2; 9 nucleotides agree with TRBD1. The V gene end was trimmed by 5 bases and the J gene end by 4 bases; junction bases not matched to a gene: 9. Germline V gives CDR1 SGHTA, CDR2 FQGNSA. This CDR3 has 16 residues. CDR3 in amino acids: CASSPPGTGFYNEQFF. The CDR3 DNA reads as TGTGCCAGCAGCCCGCCCGGGACAGGGTTTTACAATGAGCAGTTCTTC.

This clone was observed a few times. V gene TRBV6-5 combines with J gene TRBJ2-2; D is unclear. The CDR3 extends over 15 amino acids. Germline assignment: CDR1 MNHEY and CDR2 SVGAGI. The V gene lost 4 bases and the J gene lost 4 bases, with 13 bases spanning the gap. CDR3 amino acids: CASSSTPSGTGELFF. CDR3 nucleotides: TGTGCCAGCAGTTCCACCCCGTCGGGCACCGGGGAGCTGTTTTTT.

In this sample, this clone turned up once. This sequence joins TRBV11-2 and TRBJ2-1; 13 bases map to TRBD2. The CDR3 consists of 12 residues. Germline lookup yields CDR1 SGHAT and CDR2 FQNNGV. V shed 5 bases, J shed 14 bases, and the junction held 3 bases outside the gene matches. The CDR3 here is CASSDTSGREFF. CDR3 nucleotides: TGTGCCAGCAGCGACACTAGCGGGAGGGAGTTCTTC.

The V gene is TRBV29-1, the J gene TRBJ2-7; no clear D gene. Germline CDR1 and CDR2: SQVTM and ANQGSEA. V was pared by 2 bases and J by 6 bases, with 11 bases between. This CDR3 spans 12 amino acids. The CDR3 DNA follows: TGCAGCGTTGAACGGCTAGATGGCGAGCAGTACTTC. Amino acids: CSVERLDGEQYF.

The V gene is TRBV7-9, the J gene TRBJ2-1; D possibly corresponds to TRBD2 (5 bases). Looked up from germline, CDR1 is SEHNR and CDR2 is FQNEAQ (reference sequence). The CDR3 consists of 15 residues. The ends were cut back, 1 base at V and 8 bases at J, with 15 bases in the middle. The CDR3 sequence is CASSLGTSLSDEQFF. As DNA, the CDR3 is TGTGCCAGCAGCTTAGGCACTAGTCTTAGTGATGAGCAGTTCTTC.

The chain employs TRBV11-2 and TRBJ1-4, with D possibly being TRBD1 (6 bases). The CDR3 runs 15 residues. Germline V lookup: CDR1 SGHAT, CDR2 FQNNGV. Trimming stripped 5 bases from V and 3 bases from J, with 13 bases between. CDR3 in amino acids: CASSITGISNEKLFF. DNA of the CDR3: TGTGCCAGCAGCATAACAGGGATCTCTAATGAAAAACTGTTTTTT.

This rearrangement joins TRBV6-6 to TRBJ1-1; D uncertain. This CDR3 region has 15 residues. Between the trimmed V and J ends, which lost 4 bases and 1 base, there was a span of 13 bases. Germline V gene data show CDR1 as MNHNY and CDR2 as SVGAGI (reference sequence). DNA of the CDR3: TGTGCCAGCAGTTTGGTAAAAGCAGGGAACACTGAAGCTTTCTTT. The encoded protein is CASSLVKAGNTEAFF.

The J gene is TRBJ1-6, the V gene TRBV5-4, with 11 nucleotides matching TRBD1. This CDR3 is built from 16 residues. J lost 7 bases, V lost 4 bases, and 7 bases had no gene match. CDR1 is SGHNT and CDR2 is YYREEE in the germline V gene (reference sequence). As DNA, the CDR3 is TGTGCCAGCAGCCCAGGGACAGGGGGGTGGAATTCACCCCTCCACTTT. Its protein is CASSPGTGGWNSPLHF. The full variable domain, rest sourced from reference TRBV5-4 and TRBJ1-6, is ETGVTQSPTHLIKTRGQQVTLRCSSQSGHNTVSWYQQALGQGPQFIFQYYREEENGRGNFPPRFSGLQFPNYSSELNVNALELDDSALYLCASSPGTGGWNSPLHFGNGTRLTVT.

The V call is TRBV18, the J call TRBJ2-5; D may be TRBD2 (6 bases). The CDR3 consists of 15 residues. CDR1 is KGHSH and CDR2 is LQKENI in the germline V gene. Trimming took off 1 base at V and 3 bases at J, with 12 bases between the two ends. CDR3 bases: TGTGCCAGCTCACCACTGGCTAGCGAAGAAGAGACCCAGTACTTC. This translates into CASSPLASEEETQYF. The complete variable domain, with remaining parts taken from reference TRBV18 and TRBJ2-5, reads NAGVMQNPRHLVRRRGQEARLRCSPMKGHSHVYWYRQLPEEGLKFMVYLQKENIIDESGMPKERFSAEFPKEGPSILRIQQVVRGDSAAYFCASSPLASEEETQYFGPGTRLLVL.

CDR3 sequence reads: CADPLPGLGNQPQHF. As DNA, the CDR3 is TGTGCCGATCCGTTGCCTGGACTTGGCAATCAGCCCCAGCATTTT. This rearrangement joins TRBV11-2 to TRBJ1-5; no clear D. Germline assignment: CDR1 SGHAT and CDR2 FQNNGV. This CDR3 region has 15 residues. V was shortened by 11 bases and J by 2 bases, with 19 bases between the two germline ends. The full variable domain, completed using reference TRBV11-2 and TRBJ1-5, is EAGVAQSPRYKIIEKRQSVAFWCNPISGHATLYWYQQILGQGPKLLIQFQNNGVVDDSQLPKDRFSAERLKGVDSTLKIQPAKLEDSAVYLCADPLPGLGNQPQHFGDGTRLSIL.

The genes are TRBV30 and TRBJ2-2; D not resolved. The CDR3 consists of 11 residues. CDR1 GTSNPN and CDR2 SVGIG come from the germline V gene (reference sequence). The V end was cut by 4 bases, the J end by 6 bases, with 6 bases between. The CDR3 region has the DNA TGTGCCTGGACTCGAGCCGGGGAGCTGTTTTTT. It specifies CAWTRAGELFF.

V usage is TRBV7-3 and J usage is TRBJ2-2, with 8 bases that match TRBD2. From germline, CDR1 is SGHTA and CDR2 FQGTGA. The CDR3 is 15 residues long. V shed 4 bases and J 7 bases; nucleotides not matched to a gene: 8. CDR3: CASSSSAGAIGELFF. CDR3 nucleotide sequence: TGTGCCAGCAGCTCCTCAGCGGGGGCGATCGGGGAGCTGTTTTTT.

This clone was seen only a few times. The chain combines TRBV19 with TRBJ1-5, with 8 bases matching TRBD1. CDR1 and CDR2 (germline): LNHDA, SQIVND (reference sequence). There are 16 residues in the CDR3. J lost 7 bases, V lost 3 bases, and 11 bases had no gene match. DNA for the CDR3: TGTGCCAGTAGTATTCCGGGCAGGGGGCCGAACCAGCCCCAGCATTTT. This encodes CASSIPGRGPNQPQHF.

This clone appeared a few times. The rearrangement joins TRBV7-9 to TRBJ2-7, with 8 nucleotides matching TRBD1. The J segment lost 4 bases and the V segment lost 5 bases, leaving 7 bases of the junction unmatched. Germline assignment: CDR1 SEHNR and CDR2 FQNEAQ (reference sequence). The CDR3 spans 14 residues. CDR3 protein: CASSPDRGGYEQYF. CDR3 nucleotides: TGTGCCAGCAGCCCCGACAGGGGCGGTTACGAGCAGTACTTC.

This clone was observed a single time. This sequence joins TRBV4-2 and TRBJ2-7, with TRBD1 identical over 9 bases. CDR1 LGHNA and CDR2 YNFKEQ come from the germline V gene. The CDR3 spans 15 residues. J was trimmed by 7 bases and V by 0 bases; bases with no gene match: 7. The chain's CDR3 is CASSQENRGRGEQYF. CDR3 nucleotide sequence: TGTGCCAGCAGCCAAGAGAACAGGGGGCGAGGGGAGCAGTACTTC.

The chain recombines TRBV7-8 with TRBJ2-7; 8 nucleotides line up with TRBD2. V shed 4 bases, J shed 7 bases, and the junction held 12 bases outside the gene matches. The germline V gene has CDR1 SGHVS and CDR2 FQNEAQ. CDR3 length equals 15 residues. CDR3 sequence reads: CASSYGAGGKGEQYF. The CDR3 DNA sequence: TGTGCCAGCAGCTACGGGGCGGGGGGCAAAGGGGAGCAGTACTTC. The full variable domain, with the rest looked up from reference TRBV7-8 and TRBJ2-7, is GAGVSQSPRYKVAKRGQDVALRCDPISGHVSLFWYQQALGQGPEFLTYFQNEAQLDKSGLPSDRFFAERPEGSVSTLKIQRTQQEDSAVYLCASSYGAGGKGEQYFGPGTRLTVT.

The CDR3 DNA sequence: TGTGCCAGCAGCTTAGGAGCGACAGGGGTTTCCTACGAGCAGTACTTC. Its protein product is CASSLGATGVSYEQYF. The V gene is TRBV7-2, the J gene TRBJ2-7, with 8 bases that match TRBD1. V shed 1 base and J 1 base; nucleotides not matched to a gene: 6. CDR1 and CDR2 from the germline V gene are SGHTA and FQGNSA. CDR3 size: 16 residues.

The V call is TRBV5-1, the J call TRBJ2-5, with 7 bases aligning to TRBD1. V lost 4 bases, J lost 2 bases, and 8 bases stayed unmatched. Germline V gene data show CDR1 as SGHRS and CDR2 as YFSETQ. The CDR3 sequence is 15 residues long. CDR3 bases: TGCGCCAGCAGCGTGATCACAGGGGAACAAGAGACCCAGTACTTC. Its protein product is CASSVITGEQETQYF.

The V and J genes are TRBV29-1 and TRBJ1-4, with D maybe TRBD1 (5 bases). From germline, CDR1 is SQVTM and CDR2 ANQGSEA. The CDR3 is 12 amino acids. CDR3 coding DNA: TGCGGCATTCGGGGGACTAATGAAAAACTGTTTTTT. Translating gives CGIRGTNEKLFF.

The sample holds one count of this clone. The CDR3 loop reads CASSQQAGETYEQYF. The CDR3 DNA sequence: TGCGCCAGCAGCCAACAAGCGGGGGAAACCTACGAGCAGTACTTC. The rearrangement uses TRBV4-1 and TRBJ2-7; TRBD2 matches 8 bases. Germline V gene lookup returns CDR1 MGHRA and CDR2 YSYEKL. CDR3 length: 15 residues. With V trimmed by 2 bases and J by 2 bases, 5 bases remained unmatched.

The chain has TRBV7-9 and TRBJ1-2; D is perhaps TRBD1 (5 bases). Trimming removed 5 bases at V and 8 bases at J, with 18 bases between. Germline V CDR1 and CDR2: SEHNR, FQNEAQ (reference sequence). This CDR3 has 14 amino acids. This CDR3 reads CASSRDLTRGGYTF. The CDR3 DNA reads as TGTGCCAGCAGCAGGGACTTGACACGAGGGGGCTACACCTTC.

The gene calls are TRBV5-1 and TRBJ2-6; D is perhaps TRBD1 (6 bases). Germline CDR1 reads SGHRS; CDR2 reads YFSETQ. The germline V and J ends were trimmed by 4 bases and 0 bases, with 17 bases remaining between them. CDR3 size: 18 residues. CDR3 sequence: CASSILRDKGSGANVLTF. As DNA, the CDR3 is TGCGCCAGCAGCATACTCCGGGACAAAGGCTCTGGGGCCAACGTCCTGACTTTC.

This rearrangement joins TRBV2 to TRBJ2-7; 14 bases match TRBD2. V was pared by 4 bases and J by 2 bases, with 4 bases of the junction left unmatched. CDR3 size: 16 residues. CDR1 is SNHLY and CDR2 is FYNNEI in the germline V gene. CDR3 DNA: TGTGCCAGCAGTGGCGGGACTAGCGGGGGTGCCTACGAGCAGTACTTC. It yields the protein CASSGGTSGGAYEQYF.

CDR3 bases: TGTGCCAGCAGCTTGGTCAGGGGCGCCTACGAGCAGTACTTC. This sequence encodes CASSLVRGAYEQYF. The genes are TRBV7-9 and TRBJ2-5; tentative D call: TRBD1 (6 bases). TRBJ2-7 explains the end of the DNA better; the J call may be wrong. Germline V gives CDR1 SEHNR, CDR2 FQNEAQ (reference sequence). The CDR3 loop spans 14 amino acids.

The V call is TRBV28, the J call TRBJ2-7, with a possible D match to TRBD1 (6 bases). This CDR3 is 13 amino acids long. From germline, CDR1 is MDHEN and CDR2 SYDVKM. With 2 bases removed from V and 3 bases from J, the gap between germline ends came to 8 bases. CDR3: CASSLRQVYEQYF. The CDR3, as DNA: TGTGCCAGCAGTTTAAGACAGGTCTACGAGCAGTACTTC.

The rearrangement links TRBV6-1 to TRBJ1-2; D perhaps matches TRBD1 (6 bases). The CDR3 loop spans 13 amino acids. V was cut by 7 bases and J by 0 bases, with 9 bases left in between. Per germline, CDR1 MNHNS and CDR2 SASEGT. The CDR3 DNA reads TGTGCCAGCATACAGGGCCCTAACTATGGCTACACCTTC. Protein product: CASIQGPNYGYTF.

This rearrangement joins TRBV4-2 to TRBJ1-3; D is unresolved. CDR1 is LGHNA, CDR2 YNFKEQ, per germline. The CDR3 has 13 residues. Trimming pared 3 bases from V and 4 bases from J, leaving 7 bases between. The CDR3 nucleotides are TGTGCCAGCAGCCAGAGGCCCGGAAACACCATATATTTT. It translates to CASSQRPGNTIYF.

This clone was seen more than once but under ten times. The chain combines TRBV5-1 with TRBJ2-5; 10 nucleotides align to TRBD2. V was clipped by 4 bases and J by 3 bases; unmatched bases: 3. The germline CDR1 and CDR2 sequences are SGHRS and YFSETQ. The length of the CDR3 is 14 residues. CDR3 nucleotides: TGCGCCAGCAGCCCGGGACTAGCGAAAGAGACCCAGTACTTC. It translates to CASSPGLAKETQYF.